The rows below give T cell receptor beta chains drawn from one sample of a study of shared clonotypes between healthy human individuals. TCRdb's table, derived via immunoSEQ multiplex PCR, lists solely in-frame clones and lacks some. The table lists roughly 770,000 clones, 96% of them singletons. The sample was naive CD8+ T cells sorted from blood. These receptors all stem from a man aged 25-45 years in good health. The CDR3 runs from the conserved cysteine through the conserved F or W. D genes are given only for firm matches. The listing skips clone size in some rows; elsewhere it reads once, few, many or a size class.

len	d_gene	v_gene	abundance	j_gene	CDR3aa	CDR3nt
14	.	TRBV27	.	TRBJ2-7	CASSTGTAPGEQYF	TGTGCCAGCAGTACGGGGACTGCACCCGGAGAGCAGTACTTC
13	.	TRBV5-5	.	TRBJ2-7	CASSLPGTYEQYF	TGTGCCAGCAGCTTGCCCGGGACCTACGAGCAGTACTTC
16	TRBD2	TRBV7-2	.	TRBJ2-3	CASKGTSGRAIDTQYF	TGTGCCAGCAAGGGGACTAGCGGGAGGGCAATAGATACGCAGTATTTT
13	.	TRBV9	.	TRBJ2-7	CASSGVATYEQYF	TGTGCCAGCAGCGGGGTGGCAACCTACGAGCAGTACTTC
16	.	TRBV27	.	TRBJ2-2	CASSTGTTANTGELFF	TGTGCCAGCAGTACCGGGACAACCGCGAACACCGGGGAGCTGTTTTTT
15	TRBD1	TRBV27	.	TRBJ2-2	CASSGRQGYTGELFF	TGTGCCAGCAGTGGGAGACAGGGGTACACCGGGGAGCTGTTTTTT
14	.	TRBV4-1	.	TRBJ2-1	CASSQEYLGDEQFF	TGCGCCAGCAGCCAAGAGTATCTGGGGGATGAGCAGTTCTTC
17	TRBD2	TRBV7-8	.	TRBJ2-3	CASSLELAVGGSDTQYF	TGTGCCAGCAGCTTAGAACTAGCGGTTGGGGGGTCAGATACGCAGTATTTT
14	.	TRBV9	.	TRBJ2-7	CASSGYGGGYEQYF	TGTGCCAGCAGCGGTTACGGGGGAGGCTACGAGCAGTACTTC
14	TRBD1	TRBV30	.	TRBJ1-1	CAWTLDSGGTEAFF	TGTGCCTGGACCCTTGACTCAGGGGGGACTGAAGCTTTCTTT
16	TRBD1	TRBV5-1	.	TRBJ2-2	CASSFWDRANTGELFF	TGCGCCAGCAGCTTTTGGGACAGGGCCAACACCGGGGAGCTGTTTTTT
14	.	TRBV18	once	TRBJ1-1	CASSPLGELIEAFF	TGTGCCAGCTCACCATTAGGAGAGCTTATTGAAGCTTTCTTT
14	.	TRBV7-2	.	TRBJ2-7	CASSLVPLAPEQYF	TGTGCCAGCAGCTTAGTCCCACTAGCACCCGAGCAGTACTTC
12	.	TRBV7-2	once	TRBJ2-7	CASRSDRLEQYF	TGTGCCAGCAGAAGTGACAGGCTCGAGCAGTACTTC
13	.	TRBV29-1	.	TRBJ1-5	CSVQDSGLGPQHF	TGCAGCGTTCAGGACAGTGGTCTGGGGCCCCAGCATTTT
15	.	TRBV9	.	TRBJ2-7	CASNPDRCETYEQYF	TGTGCCAGCAACCCCGACAGGTGTGAGACCTACGAGCAGTACTTC
15	TRBD1	TRBV27	.	TRBJ1-1	CASRGGNRGGGEAFF	TGTGCCAGCAGGGGAGGGAACAGGGGAGGCGGTGAAGCTTTCTTT
13	.	TRBV7-9	.	TRBJ2-2	CASSLQATGELFF	TGTGCCAGCAGCTTGCAAGCAACCGGGGAGCTGTTTTTT
15	.	TRBV5-5	.	TRBJ2-1	CASSLFQDSYNEQFF	TGTGCCAGCTCCCTATTTCAAGACTCCTACAATGAGCAGTTCTTC
13	.	TRBV6-1	.	TRBJ2-1	CAIFPTVANEQFF	TGTGCCATCTTTCCCACTGTCGCAAATGAGCAGTTCTTC
15	.	TRBV5-6	.	TRBJ2-7	CASSLRDFAYYEQYF	TGTGCCAGCAGCTTGCGCGACTTCGCCTACTACGAGCAGTACTTC
18	.	TRBV7-9	.	TRBJ2-5	CASSYTVQPGSDQETQYF	TGTGCCAGCAGCTACACAGTACAACCAGGGTCAGACCAAGAGACCCAGTACTTC
13	TRBD1	TRBV7-9	.	TRBJ2-7	CASSLVGTVKQYF	TGTGCCAGCAGCTTAGTGGGGACAGTAAAGCAGTACTTC
17	.	TRBV10-3	once	TRBJ2-3	CAISDPNSRDSTDTQYF	TGTGCCATCAGTGACCCAAACTCCCGAGATAGCACAGATACGCAGTATTTT
16	TRBD2	TRBV27	.	TRBJ2-1	CASSLGGGRAVNEQFF	TGTGCCAGCAGTTTGGGGGGCGGGAGGGCCGTGAATGAGCAGTTCTTC
12	.	TRBV5-4	.	TRBJ2-7	CATHGGDREQYF	TGTGCCACCCATGGTGGTGATCGCGAGCAGTACTTC
11	.	TRBV7-2	.	TRBJ2-5	CASSLDETQYF	TGTGCCAGCAGCTTAGATGAGACCCAGTACTTC
16	.	TRBV7-8	.	TRBJ2-1	CASSERTDRAYNEQFF	TGTGCCAGCAGCGAGCGGACAGACCGCGCCTACAATGAGCAGTTCTTC
13	.	TRBV11-2	.	TRBJ2-1	CASSLEGPNEQFF	TGTGCCAGCAGCTTAGAAGGACCCAATGAGCAGTTCTTC
14	.	TRBV27	.	TRBJ1-2	CASSSRSQVYGYTF	TGTGCCAGCAGTTCGAGATCTCAGGTCTATGGCTACACCTTC
14	.	TRBV4-1	.	TRBJ2-7	CASSPRDGAYEQYF	TGCGCCAGCAGCCCCCGGGACGGAGCCTACGAGCAGTACTTC
15	.	TRBV2	.	TRBJ2-7	CASSDGDWSSYEQYF	TGTGCCAGCAGTGATGGGGACTGGAGCTCCTACGAGCAGTACTTC
15	TRBD1	TRBV19	.	TRBJ2-5	CASSGTGGSGETQYF	TGTGCCAGTAGTGGAACAGGGGGATCAGGAGAGACCCAGTACTTC
14	TRBD2	TRBV7-9	.	TRBJ2-1	CASSPRTSGGGEFF	TGTGCCAGCAGCCCGCGGACTAGCGGGGGGGGTGAGTTCTTC
16	.	TRBV27	.	TRBJ2-3	CASSLARASDTDTQYF	TGTGCCAGCAGTTTAGCCAGGGCTTCAGACACAGATACGCAGTATTTT
17	.	TRBV27	.	TRBJ2-7	CASSSGTQILSLYEQYF	TGTGCCAGCAGTTCCGGAACGCAAATTCTTTCCCTCTACGAGCAGTACTTC
17	TRBD1	TRBV9	.	TRBJ2-2	CASSVPSKGADTGELFF	TGTGCCAGCAGCGTACCATCGAAGGGGGCGGACACCGGGGAGCTGTTTTTT
15	.	TRBV7-6	once	TRBJ2-7	CASSLGASAGGEQYF	TGTGCCAGCAGCTTAGGAGCGTCAGCTGGGGGCGAGCAGTACTTC
14	.	TRBV7-8	.	TRBJ1-2	CASSLMVGGYGYTF	TGTGCCAGCAGCTTAATGGTTGGGGGGTATGGCTACACCTTC
14	.	TRBV5-4	.	TRBJ2-1	CASSTPLAAHEQFF	TGTGCCAGCAGCACGCCGCTAGCAGCCCATGAGCAGTTCTTC
16	TRBD2	TRBV9	.	TRBJ2-1	CASSGLGTSADNEQFF	TGTGCCAGCAGCGGTTTGGGGACTAGCGCTGACAATGAGCAGTTCTTC
15	.	TRBV4-1	.	TRBJ1-4	CASSLWDGRNEKLFF	TGCGCCAGCAGCCTTTGGGACGGGAGAAATGAAAAACTGTTTTTT
16	TRBD2	TRBV5-1	.	TRBJ2-7	CASSLSASGSLYEQYF	TGCGCCAGCAGCTTGTCGGCTAGCGGGAGCCTATACGAGCAGTACTTC
11	.	TRBV14	.	TRBJ2-1	CASSQVGIQFF	TGTGCCAGCAGCCAAGTCGGGATACAGTTCTTC
15	TRBD1	TRBV4-1	.	TRBJ2-3	CASSHRDRESDTQYF	TGCGCCAGCAGCCACCGGGACAGGGAGTCAGATACGCAGTATTTT
15	TRBD2	TRBV7-6	.	TRBJ2-7	CASSQFSGESYEQYF	TGTGCCAGCAGCCAATTTAGCGGGGAATCCTACGAGCAGTACTTC
17	TRBD1	TRBV27	.	TRBJ2-5	CASRRLPWTGEGETQYF	TGTGCCAGCAGACGACTACCGTGGACAGGGGAGGGAGAGACCCAGTACTTC
12	TRBD2	TRBV7-6	.	TRBJ2-1	CASSGGGDEQFF	TGTGCCAGCAGCGGCGGGGGGGATGAGCAGTTCTTC